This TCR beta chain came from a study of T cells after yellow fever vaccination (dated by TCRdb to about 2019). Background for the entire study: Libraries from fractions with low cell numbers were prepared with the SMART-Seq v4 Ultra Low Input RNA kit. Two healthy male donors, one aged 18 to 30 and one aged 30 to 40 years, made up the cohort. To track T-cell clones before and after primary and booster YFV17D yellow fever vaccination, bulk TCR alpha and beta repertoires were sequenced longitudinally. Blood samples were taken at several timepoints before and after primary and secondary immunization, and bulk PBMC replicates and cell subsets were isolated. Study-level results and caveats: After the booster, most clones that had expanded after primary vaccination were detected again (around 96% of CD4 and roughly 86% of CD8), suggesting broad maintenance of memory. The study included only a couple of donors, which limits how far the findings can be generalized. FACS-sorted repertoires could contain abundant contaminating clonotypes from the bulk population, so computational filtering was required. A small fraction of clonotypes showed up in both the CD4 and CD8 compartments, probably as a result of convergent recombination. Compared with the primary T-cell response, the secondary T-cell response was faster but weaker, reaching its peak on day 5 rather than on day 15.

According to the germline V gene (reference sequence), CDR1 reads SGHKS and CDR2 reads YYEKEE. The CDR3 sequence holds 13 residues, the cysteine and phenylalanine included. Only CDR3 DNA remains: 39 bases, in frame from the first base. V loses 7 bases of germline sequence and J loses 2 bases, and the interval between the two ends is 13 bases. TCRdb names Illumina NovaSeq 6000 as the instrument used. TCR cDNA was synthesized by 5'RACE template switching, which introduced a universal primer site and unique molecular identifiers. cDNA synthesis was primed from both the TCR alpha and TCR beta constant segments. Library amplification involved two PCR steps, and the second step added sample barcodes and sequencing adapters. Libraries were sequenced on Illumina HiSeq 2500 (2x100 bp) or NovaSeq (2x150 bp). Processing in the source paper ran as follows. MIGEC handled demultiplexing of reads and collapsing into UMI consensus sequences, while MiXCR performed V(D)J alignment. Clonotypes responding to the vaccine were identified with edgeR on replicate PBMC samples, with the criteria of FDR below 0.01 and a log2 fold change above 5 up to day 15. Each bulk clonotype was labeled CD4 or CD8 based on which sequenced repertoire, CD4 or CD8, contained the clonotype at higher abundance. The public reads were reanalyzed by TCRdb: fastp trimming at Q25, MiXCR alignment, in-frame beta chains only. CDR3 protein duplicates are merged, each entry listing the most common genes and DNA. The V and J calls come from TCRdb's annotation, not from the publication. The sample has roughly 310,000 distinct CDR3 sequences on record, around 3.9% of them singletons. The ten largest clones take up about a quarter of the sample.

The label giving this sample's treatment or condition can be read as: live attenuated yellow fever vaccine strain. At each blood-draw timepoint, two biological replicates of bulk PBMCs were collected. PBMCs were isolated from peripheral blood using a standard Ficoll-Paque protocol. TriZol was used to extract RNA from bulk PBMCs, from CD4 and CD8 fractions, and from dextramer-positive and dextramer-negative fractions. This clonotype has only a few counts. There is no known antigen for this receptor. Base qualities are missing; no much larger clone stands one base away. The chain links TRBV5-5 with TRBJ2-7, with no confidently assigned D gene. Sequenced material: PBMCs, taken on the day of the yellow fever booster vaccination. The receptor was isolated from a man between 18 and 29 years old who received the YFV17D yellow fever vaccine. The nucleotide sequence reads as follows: TGTGCCAGCTCTTTTGGGGTCACCTACGAGCAGTACTTC. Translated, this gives CASSFGVTYEQYF.